A single sample is the source of the 21 T cell receptor beta chains below, sequenced in a study of T-cell reconstitution after alpha-beta-depleted transplantation in children. TCRbeta library preparation incorporated unique molecular identifiers. TCRdb itself ran the PCR reads through MiXCR, one entry per CDR3 protein. This sample has some 840,000 distinct CDR3 sequences, with under 20% found just once. Sequenced material: PBMCs, mostly from graft donor cells, taken 360 days after TCRalphabeta/CD19-depleted stem cell transplant. These receptors were taken from a male patient younger than 18 who had a stem cell transplant for acute lymphoblastic leukemia, so the T cells may come from the graft donor.

This clonotype was seen more than once but under ten times. The gene calls are TRBV5-1 and TRBJ2-4; D is unresolved. V was clipped by 2 bases and J by 11 bases, with 8 bases between them. Germline V CDR1 and CDR2: SGHRS, YFSETQ. This CDR3 has 11 amino acids. The CDR3 sequence: CASSFAGFQYF. The CDR3 bases are TGCGCCAGCAGCTTTGCTGGCTTTCAGTACTTC.

This clonotype was seen more than once but under ten times. The chain is built from TRBV3-1 and TRBJ2-3; TRBD2 matches at 9 bases. Germline loops: CDR1 LGHDT, CDR2 YNNKEL (reference sequence). Trimming took 0 bases from V and 4 from J; bases not matched to a gene: 5. The CDR3 has 16 amino acids. The CDR3 sequence: CASSQDRLAGSDTQYF. The CDR3, as DNA: TGTGCCAGCAGCCAAGATAGGCTAGCGGGATCAGATACGCAGTATTTT.

The chain recombines TRBV5-1 with TRBJ1-1, with a tentative D call TRBD1 (6 bases). The V and J ends lost 3 bases and 6 bases respectively, with 21 bases between them. CDR3 length: 16 residues. From germline, CDR1 is SGHRS and CDR2 YFSETQ. CDR3 nucleotide sequence: TGCGCCAGCAGCTCCGGACAGATCCTCTCCCCCTCTGAAGCTTTCTTT. Residues: CASSSGQILSPSEAFF.

This clonotype was observed a handful of times. The chain carries TRBV9 and TRBJ2-3; 8 nucleotides agree with TRBD2. The junction had 7 bases not matched to a gene; V was cut back by 4 bases and J by 0 bases. The germline CDR1 and CDR2 sequences are SGDLS and YYNGEE. CDR3 length: 16 amino acids. The DNA of the CDR3 is TGTGCCAGCAGCCTTCCCGCGGGAGGTAGCACAGATACGCAGTATTTT. Amino acid sequence: CASSLPAGGSTDTQYF.

This clonotype was observed a handful of times. In DNA, the CDR3 is TGTGCCAGCAGCTCAGGGGGCATTTTCACCATATATTTT. This encodes CASSSGGIFTIYF. J is TRBJ1-3 and V is TRBV13; 8 positions agree with TRBD1. The CDR3 runs 13 residues. The germline gives CDR1 PRHDT, CDR2 FYEKMQ (reference sequence). The trim removed 4 bases at V and 9 bases at J, leaving 5 bases unmatched.

This chain connects TRBV20-1 to TRBJ2-7; D ambiguous. Trimming pared 4 bases from V and 0 bases from J, leaving 13 bases between. This CDR3 is 14 amino acids long. Germline CDR1 reads DFQATT; CDR2 reads SNEGSKA (reference sequence). The CDR3 DNA reads as TGCAGTGCTACCAATCCCGTTAGCTCCTACGAGCAGTACTTC. Its protein product is CSATNPVSSYEQYF.

The V and J genes are TRBV9 and TRBJ2-3; TRBD2 is a possible D gene (5 bases). The CDR3 length is 16 residues. The V gene's germline CDR1 is SGDLS and CDR2 YYNGEE. Trimming took off 3 bases at V and 2 bases at J, with 16 bases between the two ends. This CDR3 is CASSAEGRTHTDTQYF. Written as DNA, the CDR3 is TGTGCCAGCAGCGCCGAAGGGCGGACTCACACAGATACGCAGTATTTT.

The chain uses TRBV2 and TRBJ2-5, with 7 bases aligning to TRBD2. V was clipped by 4 bases and J by 5 bases; unmatched bases: 4. Germline V gives CDR1 SNHLY, CDR2 FYNNEI. The CDR3 runs to 13 residues. For the CDR3, the DNA is TGTGCCAGCAGTGCTTCGGGGGGTGAGACCCAGTACTTC. As protein: CASSASGGETQYF.

This clonotype was found a few times. V and J are TRBV11-1 and TRBJ2-3, with D perhaps TRBD1 (6 bases). The germline gives CDR1 SGHAT, CDR2 FQDESV (reference sequence). The CDR3 runs to 18 residues. V shed 3 bases and J shed 3 bases, with 22 bases lying between them. The CDR3 sequence: CASSFMAGVRGSTDTQYF. Here the CDR3 DNA reads TGTGCCAGCAGCTTTATGGCTGGGGTAAGGGGGAGTACAGATACGCAGTATTTT.

This chain connects TRBV4-1 to TRBJ2-2; D remains ambiguous. The germline gives CDR1 MGHRA, CDR2 YSYEKL. The CDR3 sequence is 14 residues long. Between the trimmed V and J ends, which lost 3 bases and 8 bases, there was a span of 13 bases. CDR3: CASSHLAGGGELFF. The CDR3 DNA is TGCGCCAGCAGCCATCTGGCCGGCGGTGGGGAGCTGTTTTTT.

The V call is TRBV12-3 or TRBV12-4, the J call TRBJ2-2; 7 positions agree with TRBD1. V lost 8 bases and J lost 1; bases outside the gene matches: 7. The CDR3 spans 15 residues. The CDR3 is CASRPDRENTGELFF. As DNA, the CDR3 is TGTGCCAGCCGTCCCGACAGGGAGAACACCGGGGAGCTGTTTTTT.

The chain joins TRBV11-1 to TRBJ2-2; possibly TRBD1 or TRBD2 for D (5 bases each). With 4 bases removed from V and 4 bases from J, the gap between germline ends came to 28 bases. This CDR3 region has 20 residues. The germline gives CDR1 SGHAT, CDR2 FQDESV (reference sequence). The CDR3 is CASSYKLIMGERDRTGELFF. Written as DNA, the CDR3 is TGTGCCAGCAGCTACAAACTCATTATGGGGGAGAGGGACCGCACCGGGGAGCTGTTTTTT.

A word on this clonotype: An end of the junction does not agree with germline; a read error may underlie this. This chain connects TRBV12-3 or TRBV12-4 to TRBJ2-5; 8 bases fit TRBD2. The CDR3 sequence is 16 residues long. This chain's CDR3 is CASTNRAGGIGEAQYF. The CDR3 coding sequence is TGTGCCAGCACCAATAGGGCGGGAGGAATAGGAGAGGCCCAGTACTTC.

This clonotype was counted a few times. The rearrangement links TRBV12-3 or TRBV12-4 to TRBJ1-4; perhaps TRBD1 as D (6 bases). Trimming pared 6 bases from V and 7 bases from J, leaving 18 bases between. The CDR3 contains 15 residues. Here the CDR3 reads CASSISDSPGEKLFF. CDR3 in DNA: TGTGCCAGCAGCATATCGGACAGCCCCGGTGAAAAACTGTTTTTT.

This clonotype was seen only a few times. The rearrangement links TRBV12-3 or TRBV12-4 to TRBJ1-1; tentatively, D is TRBD1 (5 bases). V lost 6 bases to trimming and J lost 4 bases, with 15 bases between them. CDR3 length: 14 amino acids. The CDR3, as DNA: TGTGCCAGCAGCTCCTCAGGGTGGGGCACTGAAGCTTTCTTT. Amino acid sequence: CASSSSGWGTEAFF.

The V gene is TRBV9, the J gene TRBJ2-3, with 9 bases that match TRBD2. The CDR3 is 15 amino acids. Germline CDR1 reads SGDLS; CDR2 reads YYNGEE. Trimming took 0 bases from V and 2 from J; bases not matched to a gene: 1. Here the CDR3 DNA reads TGTGCCAGCAGCGTAGGACTAGCGGCCACAGATACGCAGTATTTT. Its translation: CASSVGLAATDTQYF.

CDR3 bases: TGTGCCAGTAGTATAGGTGTCAGATCGGACACTGAAGCTTTCTTT. Translating it yields CASSIGVRSDTEAFF. This chain uses TRBV19 with TRBJ1-1; D uncertain. The CDR3 has 15 residues. From germline, CDR1 is LNHDA and CDR2 SQIVND (reference sequence). V was cut by 1 base and J by 3 bases, with 12 bases left in between. Variable domain in full (rest from reference TRBV19 and TRBJ1-1): DGGITQSPKYLFRKEGQNVTLSCEQNLNHDAMYWYRQDPGQGLRLIYYSQIVNDFQKGDIAEGYSVSREKKESFPLTVTSAQKNPTAFYLCASSIGVRSDTEAFFGQGTRLTVV.

V and J are TRBV29-1 and TRBJ2-1; 9 nucleotides line up with TRBD2. CDR3 length equals 13 residues. The J segment lost 5 bases and the V segment lost 1 base, leaving 0 bases of the junction unmatched. CDR1 and CDR2 (germline): SQVTM, ANQGSEA. The CDR3 loop reads CSVEGLADNEQFF. Written as DNA, the CDR3 is TGCAGCGTTGAAGGACTAGCGGACAATGAGCAGTTCTTC.

The chain combines TRBV6-2 or TRBV6-3 with TRBJ2-1; D tentatively reads TRBD1 or TRBD2 (6 bases each). Between the trimmed V and J ends, which lost 1 base and 5 bases, there was a span of 15 bases. The CDR3 consists of 16 residues. Germline CDR1 is MNHEY and CDR2 is SVGEGT. The CDR3 nucleotides are TGTGCCAGCAGTTACTTTCGGGGGCGGTACGACAATGAGCAGTTCTTC. It yields the protein CASSYFRGRYDNEQFF.

The chain has TRBV7-6 and TRBJ1-2; a weak D match, TRBD1 (5 bases). The V gene lost 1 base and the J gene lost 3 bases, with 15 bases spanning the gap. The V gene's germline CDR1 is SGHVS and CDR2 FNYEAQ. This CDR3 region has 16 residues. The CDR3 region is CASSLEGIGRDYGYTF. CDR3 DNA sequence: TGTGCCAGCAGCTTAGAGGGGATAGGGCGGGACTATGGCTACACCTTC. Full variable domain (remainder filled in from reference TRBV7-6 and TRBJ1-2): GAGVSQSPRYKVTKRGQDVALRCDPISGHVSLYWYRQALGQGPEFLTYFNYEAQQDKSGLPNDRFSAERPEGSISTLTIQRTEQRDSAMYRCASSLEGIGRDYGYTFGSGTRLTVV.

This clonotype has more than one count but fewer than ten. The rearrangement uses TRBV10-3 and TRBJ2-7; TRBD2 agrees at 9 bases. The CDR3 spans 14 residues. V was pared by 6 bases and J by 2 bases, with 5 bases of the junction left unmatched. Germline lookup yields CDR1 ENHRY and CDR2 SYGVKD. The CDR3 sequence is CAIRKAGGPYEQYF. The CDR3 region has the DNA TGTGCCATCAGGAAAGCGGGAGGTCCCTACGAGCAGTACTTC.